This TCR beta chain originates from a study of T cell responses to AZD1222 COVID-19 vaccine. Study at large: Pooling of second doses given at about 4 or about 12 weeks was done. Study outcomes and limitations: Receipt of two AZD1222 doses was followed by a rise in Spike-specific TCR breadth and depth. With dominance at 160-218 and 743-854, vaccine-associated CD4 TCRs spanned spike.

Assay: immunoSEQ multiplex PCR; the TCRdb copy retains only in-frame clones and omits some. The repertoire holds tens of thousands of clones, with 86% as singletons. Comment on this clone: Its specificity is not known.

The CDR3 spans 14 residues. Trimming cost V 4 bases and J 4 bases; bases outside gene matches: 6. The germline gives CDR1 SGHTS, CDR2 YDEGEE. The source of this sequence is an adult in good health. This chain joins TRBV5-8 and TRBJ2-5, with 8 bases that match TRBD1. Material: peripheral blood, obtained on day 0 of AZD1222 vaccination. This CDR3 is CASSRQGHVETQYF. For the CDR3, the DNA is TGTGCCAGCAGCCGACAGGGGCACGTAGAGACCCAGTACTTC.